This T cell receptor (beta chain) emerged from a study of blood T cells in healthy people across ages. Combining a sample-barcoded 5' primer with a J-beta primer mix, a second PCR ran for roughly 7 to 12 cycles. The template-switch adaptor was a 5' adaptor with 12 random nucleotides. It tagged each cDNA molecule. TCRdb ran MiXCR on the 5' RACE reads and lists one entry per CDR3 protein. This table holds around 870,000 distinct CDR3 sequences, about 28% found once. The draw of peripheral blood yielded about 9.4 milliliters from each donor. Extracted total RNA amounted to at least 6 micrograms for each sample. What was sequenced was blood. The TCR originated in a woman older than 75 in good health.

The CDR3 region is CAWRRGSSQAFF. The CDR3 DNA sequence: TGTGCCTGGCGCCGGGGGTCAAGTCAAGCTTTCTTT. The rearrangement uses TRBV30 and TRBJ1-1, with D perhaps matching TRBD1 (5 bases). Per germline, CDR1 GTSNPN and CDR2 SVGIG (reference sequence). Trimming took 5 bases from V and 9 from J, leaving 16 bases between them. This CDR3 spans 12 amino acids.